This note documents a single TCR gamma chain sequence. Its ends do not fully match the called genes, so a read error is possible. The data were obtained in a study of gamma-delta chains in newborns, infants, children. Across the whole study: Polyclonal expansion of innate γδ T cells after birth follows microbial exposure.

TCRdb called clones anew from the reads with CATT. The data show 1,500 to 2,000 gamma-chain clones, less than 15% seen once. Sequencing input: blood. The TCR comes from a child who was a newborn, infant or young child, either healthy, febrile or measles-vaccinated (not recorded which).

The CDR3, as DNA: TGCGCCTTGTGGGATCGTAATCAAGGGTTGGGCAAAAAAATCAAGGTATTT. Residues: CALWDRNQGLGKKIKVF. This chain joins TRGV9 and TRGJP. CDR3 length: 17 residues. CDR1 and CDR2 (germline): GITISATS, ISYDGTV (reference sequence).